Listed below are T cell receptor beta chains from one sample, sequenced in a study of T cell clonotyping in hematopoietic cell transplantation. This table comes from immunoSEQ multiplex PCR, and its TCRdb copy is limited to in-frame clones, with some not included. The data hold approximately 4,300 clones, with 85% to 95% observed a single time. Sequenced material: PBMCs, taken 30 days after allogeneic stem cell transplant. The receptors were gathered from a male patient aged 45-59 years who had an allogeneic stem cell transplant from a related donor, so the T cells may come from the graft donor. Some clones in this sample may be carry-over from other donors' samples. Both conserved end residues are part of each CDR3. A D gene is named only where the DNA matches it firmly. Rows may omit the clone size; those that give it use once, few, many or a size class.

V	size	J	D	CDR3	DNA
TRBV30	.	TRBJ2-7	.	CAWSGGNSYEQYF	TGTGCCTGGAGTGGGGGAAACTCCTACGAGCAGTACTTC
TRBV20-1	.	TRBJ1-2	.	CSARDRRGYTF	TGCAGTGCTAGAGATCGGAGGGGCTACACCTTC
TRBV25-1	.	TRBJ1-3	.	CASSEQGFSGNTIYF	TGTGCCAGCAGTGAGCAGGGCTTCTCTGGAAACACCATATATTTT
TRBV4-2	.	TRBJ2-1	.	CASSQDPGISSYNEQFF	TGTGCCAGCAGCCAAGATCCGGGGATAAGCTCCTACAATGAGCAGTTCTTC
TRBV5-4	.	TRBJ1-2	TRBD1	CASSRGRQGASYGYTF	TGTGCCAGCAGCCGGGGCCGACAGGGGGCGAGCTATGGCTACACCTTC
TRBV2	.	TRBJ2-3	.	CASSEGVTRQYF	TGTGCCAGCAGTGAAGGGGTCACCAGGCAGTATTTT
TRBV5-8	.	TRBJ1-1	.	CASSLEGNTEAFF	TGTGCCAGCAGCTTAGAGGGGAACACTGAAGCTTTCTTT
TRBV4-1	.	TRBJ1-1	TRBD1	CASSQADRVSQAFF	TGCGCCAGCAGTCAAGCCGACAGGGTAAGTCAAGCTTTCTTT
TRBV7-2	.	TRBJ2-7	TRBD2	CASTRALAGEKEQYF	TGTGCCAGCACCAGAGCACTAGCGGGAGAGAAAGAGCAGTACTTC
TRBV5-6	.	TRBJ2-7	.	CASSAGQLTYEQYF	TGTGCCAGCAGCGCTGGACAGCTTACCTACGAGCAGTACTTC
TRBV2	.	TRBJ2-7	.	CASSESQPYEQYF	TGTGCCAGCAGTGAGTCACAGCCCTACGAGCAGTACTTC
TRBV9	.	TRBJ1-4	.	CASSVLDRANEKLFF	TGTGCCAGCAGCGTCCTGGACAGAGCTAATGAAAAACTGTTTTTT
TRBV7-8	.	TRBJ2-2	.	CASSLARRLGANGELFF	TGTGCCAGCAGCTTAGCGCGCAGATTGGGAGCGAACGGGGAGCTGTTTTTT
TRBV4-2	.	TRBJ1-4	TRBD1	CASSTTGGSYEKLFF	TGTGCCAGCAGCACAACAGGGGGTTCGTATGAAAAACTGTTTTTT
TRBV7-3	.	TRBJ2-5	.	CASSPGSPTSLGQETQYF	TGTGCCAGCAGCCCCGGCTCCCCCACAAGCCTGGGGCAAGAGACCCAGTACTTC
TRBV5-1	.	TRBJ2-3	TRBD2	CASSLAQASGGSDTQYF	TGCGCCAGCAGCTTGGCCCAAGCTAGCGGGGGGTCAGATACGCAGTATTTT
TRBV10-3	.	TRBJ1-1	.	CAISAENTEAFF	TGTGCCATCAGCGCAGAGAACACTGAAGCTTTCTTT
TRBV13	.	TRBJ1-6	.	CASSLRGRNSPLHF	TGTGCCAGCAGCTTAAGGGGTCGTAATTCACCCCTCCACTTT
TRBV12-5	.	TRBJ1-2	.	CASGLRVQGKTYGYTF	TGTGCTAGTGGTCTACGCGTGCAGGGAAAGACCTATGGCTACACCTTC
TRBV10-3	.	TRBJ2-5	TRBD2	CASLAGDGETQYF	TGTGCCAGCCTAGCGGGGGACGGGGAGACCCAGTACTTC
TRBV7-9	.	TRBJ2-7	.	CASSLRQNEQYF	TGTGCCAGCAGCTTACGACAGAACGAGCAGTACTTC
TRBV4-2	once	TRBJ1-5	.	CASSQDGKKEQPQHF	TGTGCCAGCAGCCAAGACGGGAAAAAGGAACAGCCCCAGCATTTT
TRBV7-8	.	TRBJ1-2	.	CASSPPTGQWNYGYTF	TGTGCCAGCAGCCCCCCTACGGGGCAGTGGAACTATGGCTACACCTTC
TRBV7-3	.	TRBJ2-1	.	CASSLTSRNEQFF	TGTGCCAGCAGCTTAACGTCGAGGAATGAGCAGTTCTTC
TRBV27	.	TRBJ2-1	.	CATAHRNNEQFF	TGTGCGACGGCGCATCGAAACAATGAGCAGTTCTTC
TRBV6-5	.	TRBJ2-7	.	CASSYSGDEQYF	TGTGCCAGCAGTTACTCGGGGGACGAGCAGTACTTC
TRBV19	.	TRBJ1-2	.	CASSIAAVNYGYTF	TGTGCCAGTAGTATAGCGGCAGTTAACTATGGCTACACCTTC
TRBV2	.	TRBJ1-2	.	CASYLTEKGYTF	TGTGCCAGCTACCTGACAGAAAAAGGCTACACCTTC
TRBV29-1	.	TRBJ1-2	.	CSGDETDYGYTF	TGCAGCGGAGACGAGACCGACTATGGCTACACCTTC
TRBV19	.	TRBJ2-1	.	CASSMLGNEQFF	TGTGCCAGTAGTATGTTAGGAAATGAGCAGTTCTTC
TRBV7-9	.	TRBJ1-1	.	CASSPGASTEAFF	TGTGCCAGCAGCCCGGGGGCAAGCACTGAAGCTTTCTTT
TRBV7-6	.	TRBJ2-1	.	CASSFRDGYNEQFF	TGTGCCAGCAGCTTTCGGGACGGTTACAATGAGCAGTTCTTC
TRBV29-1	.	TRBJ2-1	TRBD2	CSVEGLEVQFF	TGCAGCGTTGAGGGACTAGAGGTGCAGTTCTTC
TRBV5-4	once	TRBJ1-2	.	CASSLGGAYPYGYTF	TGTGCCAGCAGCTTGGGGGGGGCATATCCCTATGGCTACACCTTC
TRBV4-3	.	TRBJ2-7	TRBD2	CASSQVLTSGSPYEQYF	TGCGCCAGCAGCCAAGTCCTGACTAGCGGTTCTCCCTACGAGCAGTACTTC
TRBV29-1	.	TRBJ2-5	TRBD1	CSGTTTGGQTQYF	TGCAGCGGCACCACCACAGGGGGGCAGACCCAGTACTTC
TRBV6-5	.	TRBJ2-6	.	CASSRRVFGANVLTF	TGTGCCAGCAGCCGCAGGGTCTTTGGGGCCAACGTCCTGACTTTC
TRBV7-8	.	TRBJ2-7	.	CASSPTGTSYEQYF	TGTGCCAGCAGCCCAACCGGGACCTCCTACGAGCAGTACTTC
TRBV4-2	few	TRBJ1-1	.	CASSQEGGMNTEAFF	TGTGCCAGCAGCCAAGAAGGGGGGATGAACACTGAAGCTTTCTTT
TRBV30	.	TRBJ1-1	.	CAWSSRTATEAFF	TGTGCCTGGAGTTCTAGGACGGCGACTGAAGCTTTCTTT
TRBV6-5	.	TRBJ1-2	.	CASSPRVSNYGYTF	TGTGCCAGCAGTCCCCGGGTCTCTAACTATGGCTACACCTTC
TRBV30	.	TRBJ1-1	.	CAWTRLQRGEAFF	TGTGCCTGGACCAGGCTTCAAAGAGGTGAAGCTTTCTTT
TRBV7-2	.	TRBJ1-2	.	CASSLNDRQYHYGYTF	TGTGCCAGCAGCTTAAACGACAGGCAATATCACTATGGCTACACCTTC
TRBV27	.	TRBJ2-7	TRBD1	CASGRQGSYEQYF	TGTGCCAGCGGCCGACAGGGTTCTTACGAGCAGTACTTC
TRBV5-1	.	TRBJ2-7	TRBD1	CASRPEPGQGGEQYF	TGCGCCAGCCGACCAGAGCCGGGACAGGGGGGAGAGCAGTACTTC
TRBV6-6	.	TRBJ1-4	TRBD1	CASSYIEGAGEKLFF	TGTGCCAGCAGTTACATTGAGGGGGCCGGTGAAAAACTGTTTTTT
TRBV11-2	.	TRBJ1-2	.	CASSLVVGNYGYTF	TGTGCCAGCAGCTTAGTTGTGGGTAACTATGGCTACACCTTC
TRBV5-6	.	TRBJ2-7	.	CASSLMVRGFWGEQYF	TGTGCCAGCAGCTTGATGGTCAGGGGCTTTTGGGGCGAGCAGTACTTC
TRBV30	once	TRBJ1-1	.	CAWNLQGNTEAFF	TGTGCCTGGAATCTACAGGGAAACACTGAAGCTTTCTTT
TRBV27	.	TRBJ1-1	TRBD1	CASSFSQGADTEAFF	TGTGCCAGCTCCTTCTCACAGGGGGCAGACACTGAAGCTTTCTTT
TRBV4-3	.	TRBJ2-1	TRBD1	CASSHLDRGSYNEQFF	TGCGCCAGCAGCCATTTGGACAGGGGTTCCTACAATGAGCAGTTCTTC
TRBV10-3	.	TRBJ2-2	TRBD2	CAISESTSSTGELFF	TGTGCCATCAGTGAGTCGACTAGCAGCACCGGGGAGCTGTTTTTT
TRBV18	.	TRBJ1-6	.	CASSPDRTSPLHF	TGTGCCAGCTCACCGGACCGGACCTCACCCCTCCACTTT
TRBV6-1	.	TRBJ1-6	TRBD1	CASRATDRGLSPLHF	TGTGCCAGCAGGGCAACCGACAGGGGTCTCTCACCCCTCCACTTT
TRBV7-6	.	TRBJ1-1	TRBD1	CASSSGTGNTEAFF	TGTGCCAGCAGCTCTGGGACAGGGAACACTGAAGCTTTCTTT
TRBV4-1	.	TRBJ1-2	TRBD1	CASSHRDRVGYGYTF	TGCGCCAGCAGCCACAGGGACAGGGTAGGATATGGCTACACCTTC
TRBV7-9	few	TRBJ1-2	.	CASSLVADLYGYTF	TGTGCCAGCAGCTTAGTAGCAGACCTCTATGGCTACACCTTC
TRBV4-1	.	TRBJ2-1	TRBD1	CASSQDAQGAVYNEQFF	TGCGCCAGCAGCCAAGATGCCCAGGGGGCCGTCTACAATGAGCAGTTCTTC
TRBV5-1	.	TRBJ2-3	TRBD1	CASSRGQGDLRDTQYF	TGCGCCAGCAGCCGGGGACAGGGGGACCTCAGAGATACGCAGTATTTT
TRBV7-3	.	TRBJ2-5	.	CASSLNNGAQYF	TGTGCCAGCAGCTTAAATAACGGGGCCCAGTACTTC